The 29 T cell receptor beta chains below come from one sample, sequenced in a study of cytomegalovirus exposure and HLA in healthy donors. PCR employed 60 Vbeta and 13 Jbeta primers. Repertoires were generated with immunoSEQ multiplex PCR, while TCRdb's copy carries only in-frame clones and drops some. The data contain 100,000 to 150,000 clones, about 80% of them singletons. Material for sequencing was PBMCs. The receptors were sampled from a man between 25 and 39 years old in good health and CMV-seropositive.

The rearrangement links TRBV6-5 to TRBJ1-2, with D possibly being TRBD1 (5 bases). From germline, CDR1 is MNHEY and CDR2 SVGAGI. CDR3 length: 15 amino acids. V lost 5 bases and J lost 0, with 13 bases in between. CDR3 in DNA: TGTGCCAGCAGTCCCCGACAGCGAGCTAACTATGGCTACACCTTC. This encodes CASSPRQRANYGYTF.

V gene TRBV15 combines with J gene TRBJ2-1; 9 bases match TRBD2. This CDR3 is 18 amino acids long. Looked up from germline, CDR1 is LNHNV and CDR2 is YYDKDF (reference sequence). The J segment lost 8 bases and the V segment lost 0 bases, leaving 14 bases of the junction unmatched. This CDR3 reads CATSRETSGGPSGDEQFF. As DNA, the CDR3 is TGTGCCACCAGCAGAGAGACTAGCGGAGGCCCCAGCGGGGATGAGCAGTTCTTC.

The V call is TRBV9, the J call TRBJ2-7; 8 nucleotides match TRBD2. The CDR3 is 14 residues long. V shed 3 bases, J shed 3 bases, and the junction held 5 bases outside the gene matches. From germline, CDR1 is SGDLS and CDR2 YYNGEE. CDR3 protein: CASSAGGGFYEQYF. CDR3 DNA sequence: TGTGCCAGCAGCGCGGGGGGGGGATTCTACGAGCAGTACTTC. The full variable domain, rest sourced from reference TRBV9 and TRBJ2-7, is DSGVTQTPKHLITATGQRVTLRCSPRSGDLSVYWYQQSLDQGLQFLIQYYNGEERAKGNILERFSAQQFPDLHSELNLSSLELGDSALYFCASSAGGGFYEQYFGPGTRLTVT.

The chain joins TRBV4-1 to TRBJ2-5; TRBD2 matches 7 bases. The CDR3 runs 17 residues. Trimming at V came to 4 bases and at J to 1 base, leaving 12 bases not matched to a gene. Germline CDR1 MGHRA, CDR2 YSYEKL. The CDR3 is CASSRFYSGASQETQYF. The CDR3, as DNA: TGCGCCAGCAGCCGGTTCTACAGCGGGGCCAGCCAAGAGACCCAGTACTTC.

This clone came up once. V and J are TRBV28 and TRBJ1-2, with a possible D match to TRBD1 (6 bases). CDR3 length: 14 residues. Germline CDR1 is MDHEN and CDR2 is SYDVKM. Trimming took off 7 bases at V and 4 bases at J, with 16 bases between the two ends. The CDR3 reads CASTSLRGGYGYTF. DNA of the CDR3: TGTGCCAGCACCTCGCTCAGGGGCGGCTATGGCTACACCTTC.

The V and J genes are TRBV27 and TRBJ2-3; D gene ambiguous. The V end was cut by 5 bases, the J end by 4 bases, with 7 bases between. The germline V gene has CDR1 MNHEY and CDR2 SMNVEV (reference sequence). CDR3 length: 12 residues. The CDR3 loop reads CASSIYPDTQYF. The CDR3 DNA follows: TGTGCCAGCAGTATTTATCCAGATACGCAGTATTTT.

This clone was seen more than once but under ten times. Written as DNA, the CDR3 is TGCGCCAGCAGCCAGGGACAGACGAACACTGAAGCTTTCTTT. Translating it yields CASSQGQTNTEAFF. This sequence joins TRBV4-1 and TRBJ1-1, with 7 bases matching TRBD1. V gave up 3 bases and J gave up 1 base; unmatched junction bases: 2. Looked up from germline, CDR1 is MGHRA and CDR2 is YSYEKL. This CDR3 has 14 amino acids.

This rearrangement joins TRBV7-9 to TRBJ2-2; 8 positions agree with TRBD2. The CDR3 spans 19 residues. From germline, CDR1 is SEHNR and CDR2 FQNEAQ (reference sequence). With V trimmed by 5 bases and J by 2 bases, 16 bases remained unmatched. CDR3 in amino acids: CASSHLGGPSGLNTGELFF. CDR3 nucleotide sequence: TGTGCCAGCAGCCACCTCGGGGGCCCTAGCGGGCTAAACACCGGGGAGCTGTTTTTT.

The chain joins TRBV10-3 to TRBJ1-1, with D perhaps TRBD1 (5 bases). The germline V gene encodes CDR1 ENHRY and CDR2 SYGVKD. Trimming pared 6 bases from V and 8 bases from J, leaving 16 bases between. This CDR3 contains 13 residues. The CDR3 bases are TGTGCCATCAGAGGGACGGAGGGTAACGAAGCTTTCTTT. Protein: CAIRGTEGNEAFF.

In nucleotides, the CDR3 is TGTGCCAGCAGCACCCGACAGGGTGGACCCTACAATGAGCAGTTCTTC. This sequence encodes CASSTRQGGPYNEQFF. This rearrangement joins TRBV9 to TRBJ2-1, with 7 bases identical to TRBD1. The CDR3 has 16 residues. Germline V gene sequence: CDR1 SGDLS, CDR2 YYNGEE. Trimming removed 4 bases from V and 2 bases from J; junction bases left unmatched: 9.

This clone has a handful of counts. The CDR3 bases are TGTGCCAGCAGCTCTCTAGGTCATGGGGAAAAACTGTTTTTT. It translates to CASSSLGHGEKLFF. V usage is TRBV5-6 and J usage is TRBJ1-4, with no clear D. In germline, CDR1 is SGHDT, CDR2 YYEEEE. V was trimmed by 3 bases and J by 8 bases, leaving 14 bases between them. This CDR3 spans 14 amino acids.

This rearrangement joins TRBV4-2 to TRBJ2-2; a possible D gene is TRBD2 (5 bases). CDR3 length equals 14 residues. CDR1 is LGHNA, CDR2 YNFKEQ, per germline. V was shortened by 4 bases and J by 8 bases, with 14 bases between the two germline ends. The CDR3 here is CASSLTPPGGELFF. In nucleotides, the CDR3 is TGTGCCAGCAGCCTGACGCCCCCGGGAGGGGAGCTGTTTTTT.

The DNA for the CDR3 is TGTGCCTGGAGCCCATACTCCGGGACTAGCGGGAGAGGGTCCCAGTACTTC. Its protein product is CAWSPYSGTSGRGSQYF. The chain links TRBV30 to TRBJ2-5, with 14 bases matching TRBD2. The J segment lost 9 bases and the V segment lost 3 bases, leaving 15 bases of the junction unmatched. The CDR3 totals 17 residues. Per the germline V gene, CDR1 is GTSNPN and CDR2 is SVGIG (reference sequence).

The chain is built from TRBV27 and TRBJ2-7; 7 nucleotides agree with TRBD1. V was clipped by 3 bases and J by 7 bases; unmatched bases: 18. Germline loops: CDR1 MNHEY, CDR2 SMNVEV (reference sequence). The CDR3 runs to 17 residues. The CDR3 DNA reads as TGTGCCAGCAGTTTCAGACAGGGCACCCCATTCCTAGGTGAGCAGTACTTC. Encoded protein: CASSFRQGTPFLGEQYF.

The rearrangement joins TRBV27 to TRBJ1-2; TRBD1 aligns across 10 bases. J lost 5 bases, V lost 6 bases, and 6 bases had no gene match. Germline CDR1 MNHEY, CDR2 SMNVEV (reference sequence). The length of the CDR3 is 14 residues. The CDR3 loop is CASSTGTGAYGYTF. CDR3 sequence (DNA): TGTGCCAGCAGCACCGGGACAGGGGCTTATGGCTACACCTTC.

This CDR3 is CASSRQGGEQFF. The CDR3 DNA reads TGTGCCAGCAGCCGACAGGGGGGGGAACAGTTCTTC. The chain couples TRBV6-5 to TRBJ2-1, with TRBD1 matching 9 bases. The CDR3 runs 12 residues. From germline, CDR1 is MNHEY and CDR2 SVGAGI. Unmatched junction bases numbered 7, after V lost 6 bases and J lost 13 bases.

The chain has TRBV18 and TRBJ1-2; the D gene is possibly TRBD1 (5 bases). The CDR3 sequence is 13 residues long. Trimming left V 3 bases short and J 3 bases short, with 8 bases between. The germline V gene has CDR1 KGHSH and CDR2 LQKENI. CDR3 sequence reads: CASSPGGDYGYTF. CDR3 bases: TGTGCCAGCTCACCGGGGGGTGACTATGGCTACACCTTC.

The rearrangement uses TRBV5-1 and TRBJ2-1; 16 nucleotides agree with TRBD2. Germline V gene lookup returns CDR1 SGHRS and CDR2 YFSETQ. This CDR3 is 18 amino acids long. Trimming cost V 4 bases and J 1 base; bases outside gene matches: 5. This CDR3 is CASSAGLAGGPSYNEQFF. The CDR3 DNA reads as TGCGCCAGCAGCGCGGGACTAGCGGGAGGGCCGTCCTACAATGAGCAGTTCTTC.

This clone was counted a single time. This chain uses TRBV19 with TRBJ2-7; D perhaps matches TRBD2 (6 bases). V dropped 6 bases and J dropped 4 bases, with 16 bases sitting between them. CDR3 length: 14 residues. Germline assignment: CDR1 LNHDA and CDR2 SQIVND (reference sequence). In DNA form, the CDR3 reads TGTGCCAGTAGCCTTACTCTAGCGCCGTACGAGCAGTACTTC. Translating gives CASSLTLAPYEQYF. Filled out from reference TRBV19 and TRBJ2-7, the complete variable domain reads DGGITQSPKYLFRKEGQNVTLSCEQNLNHDAMYWYRQDPGQGLRLIYYSQIVNDFQKGDIAEGYSVSREKKESFPLTVTSAQKNPTAFYLCASSLTLAPYEQYFGPGTRLTVT.

V is TRBV5-4 and J is TRBJ2-1; TRBD1 might be the D (7 bases). V gave up 3 bases and J gave up 3 bases, with 10 bases separating them. Germline V gives CDR1 SGHNT, CDR2 YYREEE (reference sequence). The CDR3 covers 14 residues. The CDR3 DNA reads TGTGCCAGCAGCTCGCAGGGGGGCTACAATGAGCAGTTCTTC. It translates to CASSSQGGYNEQFF.

The genes are TRBV2 and TRBJ1-5; D may be TRBD1 (5 bases). Germline CDR1 and CDR2: SNHLY and FYNNEI. The CDR3 totals 15 residues. The germline V and J ends were trimmed by 7 bases and 7 bases, with 20 bases remaining between them. CDR3 protein: CASTKMGGQLQPQHF. The DNA for the CDR3 is TGTGCCAGCACCAAGATGGGGGGTCAGCTGCAGCCCCAGCATTTT.

This chain uses TRBV10-3 with TRBJ2-6; D is possibly TRBD1 (6 bases). Deletions cut 5 bases from V and 0 bases from J, with 14 bases between. This CDR3 is built from 17 residues. CDR1 is ENHRY and CDR2 is SYGVKD in the germline V gene. CDR3 in amino acids: CAISRQVVSSGANVLTF. The CDR3 DNA sequence: TGTGCCATCAGTCGACAGGTCGTAAGCTCTGGGGCCAACGTCCTGACTTTC.

This rearrangement joins TRBV29-1 to TRBJ2-7; 9 positions agree with TRBD2. J lost 7 bases, V lost 7 bases, and 11 bases had no gene match. Per germline, CDR1 SQVTM and CDR2 ANQGSEA. CDR3 length equals 13 residues. The CDR3 spells CSAALAGGLEQYF. In DNA form, the CDR3 reads TGCAGCGCAGCCCTCGCGGGAGGGCTTGAGCAGTACTTC.

The J gene is TRBJ1-5, the V gene TRBV27, with no clear D. CDR1 is MNHEY, CDR2 SMNVEV, per germline (reference sequence). The V end lost 6 bases, the J end lost 3 bases, and 15 bases lay between the germline ends. This CDR3 is 15 amino acids long. The CDR3: CASRARRPPNQPQHF. The CDR3 coding sequence is TGTGCCAGCAGGGCCCGGAGGCCACCCAATCAGCCCCAGCATTTT.

CDR3 region: CASRALADSSYEQYF. The CDR3 nucleotides read TGTGCCAGCAGGGCGCTAGCGGACAGCTCCTACGAGCAGTACTTC. The rearrangement joins TRBV2 to TRBJ2-7, with TRBD2 as a possible D gene (7 bases). Germline assignment: CDR1 SNHLY and CDR2 FYNNEI. This CDR3 spans 15 amino acids. With 6 bases removed from V and 0 bases from J, the gap between germline ends came to 15 bases. Based on the CDR3 plus reference TRBV2 and TRBJ2-7, the full variable domain is EPEVTQTPSHQVTQMGQEVILRCVPISNHLYFYWYRQILGQKVEFLVSFYNNEISEKSEIFDDQFSVERPDGSNFTLKIRSTKLEDSAMYFCASRALADSSYEQYFGPGTRLTVT.

This rearrangement joins TRBV10-3 to TRBJ1-2; 7 nucleotides align to TRBD1. The CDR3 is 14 residues long. Germline V gene lookup returns CDR1 ENHRY and CDR2 SYGVKD. The trim removed 7 bases at V and 4 bases at J, leaving 9 bases unmatched. The CDR3 is CAINSMYRGYGYTF. The CDR3 DNA follows: TGTGCCATCAACTCAATGTACAGGGGCTATGGCTACACCTTC.

The CDR3: CASTRGYNEQFF. The CDR3 coding sequence is TGTGCCAGCACCCGGGGCTACAATGAGCAGTTCTTC. The chain links TRBV2 to TRBJ2-1; tentative D call: TRBD2 (5 bases). Per germline, CDR1 SNHLY and CDR2 FYNNEI. V lost 7 bases and J lost 3, with 7 bases in between. This CDR3 region has 12 residues.

The genes are TRBV9 and TRBJ1-1, with 8 bases that match TRBD1. Germline V gene lookup returns CDR1 SGDLS and CDR2 YYNGEE. V lost 3 bases, J lost 4 bases, and 5 bases stayed unmatched. The CDR3 consists of 14 residues. The CDR3 spells CASSDRGLATEAFF. Written as DNA, the CDR3 is TGTGCCAGCAGCGACAGGGGGTTGGCCACTGAAGCTTTCTTT.

This clone was observed once. The V call is TRBV2, the J call TRBJ1-1; D is unclear. The length of the CDR3 is 13 residues. Trimming left V 6 bases short and J 1 base short, with 9 bases between. The germline CDR1 and CDR2 sequences are SNHLY and FYNNEI. The DNA for the CDR3 is TGTGCCAGCAGATTGACACCGAACACTGAAGCTTTCTTT. Translation gives CASRLTPNTEAFF. Full variable domain (remainder filled in from reference TRBV2 and TRBJ1-1): EPEVTQTPSHQVTQMGQEVILRCVPISNHLYFYWYRQILGQKVEFLVSFYNNEISEKSEIFDDQFSVERPDGSNFTLKIRSTKLEDSAMYFCASRLTPNTEAFFGQGTRLTVV.